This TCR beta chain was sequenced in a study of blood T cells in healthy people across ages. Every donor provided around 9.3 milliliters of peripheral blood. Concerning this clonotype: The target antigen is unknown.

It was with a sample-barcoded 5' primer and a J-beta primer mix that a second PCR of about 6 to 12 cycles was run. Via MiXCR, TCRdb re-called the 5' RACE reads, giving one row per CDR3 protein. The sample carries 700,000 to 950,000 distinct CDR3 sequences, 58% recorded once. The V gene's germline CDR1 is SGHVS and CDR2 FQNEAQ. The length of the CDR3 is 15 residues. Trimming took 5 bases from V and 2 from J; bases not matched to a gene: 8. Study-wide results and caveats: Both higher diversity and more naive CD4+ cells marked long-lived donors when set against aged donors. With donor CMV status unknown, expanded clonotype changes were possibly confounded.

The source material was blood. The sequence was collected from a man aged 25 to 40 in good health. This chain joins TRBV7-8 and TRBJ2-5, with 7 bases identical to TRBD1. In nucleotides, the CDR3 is TGTGCCAGCAGCGAACAGACAGGGCCTCAAGAGACCCAGTACTTC. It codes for CASSEQTGPQETQYF.